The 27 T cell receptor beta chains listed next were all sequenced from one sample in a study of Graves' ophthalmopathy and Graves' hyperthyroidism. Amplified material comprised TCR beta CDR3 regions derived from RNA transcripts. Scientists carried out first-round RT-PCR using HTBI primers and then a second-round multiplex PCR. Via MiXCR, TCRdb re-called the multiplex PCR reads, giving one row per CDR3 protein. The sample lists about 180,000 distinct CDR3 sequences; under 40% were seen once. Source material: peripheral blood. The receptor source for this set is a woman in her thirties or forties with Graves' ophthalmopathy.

The CDR3 region is CASSDRAETQYF. CDR3 bases: TGTGCCAGCAGTGACAGGGCCGAGACCCAGTACTTC. The V call is TRBV6-1, the J call TRBJ2-5; possible D gene TRBD1, 5 bases. Germline V gives CDR1 MNHNS, CDR2 SASEGT. This CDR3 has 12 residues. V lost 3 bases, J lost 5 bases, and 7 bases lay in between.

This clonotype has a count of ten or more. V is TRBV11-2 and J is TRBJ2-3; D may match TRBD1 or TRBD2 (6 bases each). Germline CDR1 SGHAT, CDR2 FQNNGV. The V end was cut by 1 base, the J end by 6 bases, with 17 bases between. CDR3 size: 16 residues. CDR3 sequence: CASSLVLGASVDTQYF. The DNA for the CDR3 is TGTGCCAGCAGCTTAGTTCTGGGGGCTAGCGTTGATACGCAGTATTTT.

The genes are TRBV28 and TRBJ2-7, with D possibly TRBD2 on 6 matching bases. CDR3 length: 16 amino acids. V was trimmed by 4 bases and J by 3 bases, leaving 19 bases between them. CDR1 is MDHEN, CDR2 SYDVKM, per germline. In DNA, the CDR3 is TGTGCCAGCAGTTCCCCGGGACTCTCCAGTCTCTACGAGCAGTACTTC. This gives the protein CASSSPGLSSLYEQYF.

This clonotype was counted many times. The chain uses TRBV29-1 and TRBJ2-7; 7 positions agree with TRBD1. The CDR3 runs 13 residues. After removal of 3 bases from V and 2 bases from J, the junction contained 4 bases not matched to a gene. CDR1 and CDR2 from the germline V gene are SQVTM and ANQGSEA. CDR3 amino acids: CSVEGTATYEQYF. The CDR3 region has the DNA TGCAGCGTTGAGGGGACAGCAACCTACGAGCAGTACTTC.

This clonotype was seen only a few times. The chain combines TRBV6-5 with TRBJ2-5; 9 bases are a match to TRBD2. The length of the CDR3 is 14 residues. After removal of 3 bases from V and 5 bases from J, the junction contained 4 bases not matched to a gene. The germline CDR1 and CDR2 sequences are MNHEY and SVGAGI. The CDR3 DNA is TGTGCCAGCAGTTATGCTAGCGGGAAGGAGACCCAGTACTTC. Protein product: CASSYASGKETQYF.

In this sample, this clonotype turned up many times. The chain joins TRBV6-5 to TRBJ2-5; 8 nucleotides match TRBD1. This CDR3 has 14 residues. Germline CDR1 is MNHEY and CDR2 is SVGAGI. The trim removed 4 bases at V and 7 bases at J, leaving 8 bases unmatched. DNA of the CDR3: TGTGCCAGCAGTTTCACCGGGACAGGCCGGACCCAGTACTTC. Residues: CASSFTGTGRTQYF.

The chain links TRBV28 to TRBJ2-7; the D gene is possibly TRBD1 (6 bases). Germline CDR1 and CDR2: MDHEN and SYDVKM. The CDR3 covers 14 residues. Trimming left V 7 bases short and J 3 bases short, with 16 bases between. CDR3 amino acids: CASNRAGTIYEQYF. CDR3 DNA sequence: TGTGCCAGCAACCGTGCCGGGACAATCTACGAGCAGTACTTC.

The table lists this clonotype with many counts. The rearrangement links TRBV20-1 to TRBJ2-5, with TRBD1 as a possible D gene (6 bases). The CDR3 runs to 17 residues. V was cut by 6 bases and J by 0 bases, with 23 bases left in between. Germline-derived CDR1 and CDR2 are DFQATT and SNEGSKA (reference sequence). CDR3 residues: CSASLWGQGRNQETQYF. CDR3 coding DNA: TGCAGTGCGTCCCTCTGGGGGCAGGGGCGAAACCAAGAGACCCAGTACTTC.

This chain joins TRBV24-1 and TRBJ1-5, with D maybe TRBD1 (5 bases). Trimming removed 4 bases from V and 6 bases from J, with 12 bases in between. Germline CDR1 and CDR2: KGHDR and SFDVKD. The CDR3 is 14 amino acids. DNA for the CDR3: TGTGCCACCAGTGAGGGACGTCGGGGTCAGCCCCAGCATTTT. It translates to CATSEGRRGQPQHF.

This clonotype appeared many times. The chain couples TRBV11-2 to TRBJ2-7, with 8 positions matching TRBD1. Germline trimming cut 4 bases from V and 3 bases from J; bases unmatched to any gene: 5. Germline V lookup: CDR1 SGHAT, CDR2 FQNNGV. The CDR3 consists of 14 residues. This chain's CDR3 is CASSWNGQGYEQYF. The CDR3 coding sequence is TGTGCCAGCAGCTGGAACGGACAGGGCTACGAGCAGTACTTC.

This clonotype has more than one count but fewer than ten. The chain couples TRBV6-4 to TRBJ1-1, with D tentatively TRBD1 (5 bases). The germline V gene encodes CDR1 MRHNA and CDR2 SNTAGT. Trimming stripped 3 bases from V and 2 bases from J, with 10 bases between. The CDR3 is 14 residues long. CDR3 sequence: CASSEKGRNTEAFF. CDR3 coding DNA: TGTGCCAGCAGTGAAAAGGGGCGTAACACTGAAGCTTTCTTT.

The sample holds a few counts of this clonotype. In nucleotides, the CDR3 is TGCAGCGTTGGAACAGGGGGTCAGCCCCAGCATTTT. Amino acid sequence: CSVGTGGQPQHF. This chain links TRBV29-1 with TRBJ1-5, with 8 bases lining up with TRBD1. V lost 4 bases to trimming and J lost 6 bases; unmatched junction nucleotides: 2. The CDR3 runs 12 residues. Germline-derived CDR1 and CDR2 are SQVTM and ANQGSEA.

The chain's CDR3 is CASSEALAGGGELFF. In nucleotides, the CDR3 is TGTGCCAGCAGTGAAGCCCTAGCGGGGGGCGGGGAGCTGTTTTTT. The chain combines TRBV6-1 with TRBJ2-2; 11 bases agree with TRBD2. Trimming took 0 bases from V and 7 from J; bases not matched to a gene: 1. The CDR3 sequence is 15 residues long. From germline, CDR1 is MNHNS and CDR2 SASEGT.

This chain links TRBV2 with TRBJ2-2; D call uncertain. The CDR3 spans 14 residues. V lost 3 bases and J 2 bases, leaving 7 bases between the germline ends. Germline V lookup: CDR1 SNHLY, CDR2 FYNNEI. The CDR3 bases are TGTGCCAGCAGTGAGGAGCTTAACACCGGGGAGCTGTTTTTT. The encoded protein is CASSEELNTGELFF.

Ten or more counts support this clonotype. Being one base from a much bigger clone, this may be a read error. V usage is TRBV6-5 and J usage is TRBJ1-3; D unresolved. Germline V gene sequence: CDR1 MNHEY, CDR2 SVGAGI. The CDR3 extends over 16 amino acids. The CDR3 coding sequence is TGTGTCAGCAGTTACTCCCTAGGCAGCTCTGGAAACACCATATATTTT. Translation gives CVSSYSLGSSGNTIYF.

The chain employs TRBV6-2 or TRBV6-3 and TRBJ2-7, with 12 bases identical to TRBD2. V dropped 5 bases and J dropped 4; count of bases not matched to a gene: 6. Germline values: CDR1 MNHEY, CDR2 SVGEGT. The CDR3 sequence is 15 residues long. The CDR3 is CASSTTSGSAYEQYF. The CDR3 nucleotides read TGTGCCAGCAGTACGACTAGCGGGAGTGCGTACGAGCAGTACTTC.

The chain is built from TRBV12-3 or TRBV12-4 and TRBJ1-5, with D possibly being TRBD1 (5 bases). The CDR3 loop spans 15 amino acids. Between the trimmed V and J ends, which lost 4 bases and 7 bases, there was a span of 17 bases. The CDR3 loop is CASSSYRDGEQPQHF. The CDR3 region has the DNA TGTGCCAGCAGTTCGTACCGGGACGGAGAACAGCCCCAGCATTTT.

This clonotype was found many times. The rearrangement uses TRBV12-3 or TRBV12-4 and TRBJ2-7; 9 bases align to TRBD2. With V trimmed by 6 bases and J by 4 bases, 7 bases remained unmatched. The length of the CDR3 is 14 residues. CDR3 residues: CASSRGGGSYEQYF. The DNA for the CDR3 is TGTGCCAGCAGCCGCGGGGGGGGGTCGTACGAGCAGTACTTC.

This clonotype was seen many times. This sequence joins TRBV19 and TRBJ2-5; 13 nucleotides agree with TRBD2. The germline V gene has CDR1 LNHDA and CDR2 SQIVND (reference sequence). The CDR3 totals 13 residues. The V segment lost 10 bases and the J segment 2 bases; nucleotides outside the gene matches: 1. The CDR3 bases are TGTGCCACGGGACTAGCGGGGCAAGAGACCCAGTACTTC. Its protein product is CATGLAGQETQYF.

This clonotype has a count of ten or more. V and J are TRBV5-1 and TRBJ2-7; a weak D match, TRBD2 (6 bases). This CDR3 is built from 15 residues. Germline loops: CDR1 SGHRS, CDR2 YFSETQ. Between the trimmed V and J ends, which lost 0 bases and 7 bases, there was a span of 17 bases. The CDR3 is CASSLGGVAFFEQYF. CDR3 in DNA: TGCGCCAGCAGCTTGGGCGGGGTCGCATTTTTTGAGCAGTACTTC.

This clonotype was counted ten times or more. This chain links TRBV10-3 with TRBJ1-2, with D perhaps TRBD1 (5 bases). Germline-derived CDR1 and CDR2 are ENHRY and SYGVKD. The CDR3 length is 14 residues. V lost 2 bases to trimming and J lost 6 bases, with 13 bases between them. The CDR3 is CAISEASLGHGYTF. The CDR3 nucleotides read TGTGCCATCAGTGAGGCCAGTTTGGGGCATGGCTACACCTTC.

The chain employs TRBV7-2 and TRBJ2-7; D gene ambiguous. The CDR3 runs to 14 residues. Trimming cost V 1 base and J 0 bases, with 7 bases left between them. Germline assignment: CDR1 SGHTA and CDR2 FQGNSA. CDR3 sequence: CASSLGDPSYEQYF. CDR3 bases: TGTGCCAGCAGCTTAGGCGATCCCTCCTACGAGCAGTACTTC.

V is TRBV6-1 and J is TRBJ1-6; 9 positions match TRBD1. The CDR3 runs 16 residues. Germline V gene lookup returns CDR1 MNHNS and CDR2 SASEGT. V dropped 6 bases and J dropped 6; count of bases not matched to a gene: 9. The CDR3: CASRRQGVLSNSPLHF. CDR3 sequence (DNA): TGTGCCAGCAGAAGACAGGGGGTCCTCTCTAATTCACCCCTCCACTTT.

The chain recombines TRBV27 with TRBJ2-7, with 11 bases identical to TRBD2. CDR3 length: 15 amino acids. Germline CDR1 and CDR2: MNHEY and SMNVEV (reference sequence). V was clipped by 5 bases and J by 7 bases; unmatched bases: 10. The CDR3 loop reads CASSLGTSGSGEQYF. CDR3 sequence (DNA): TGTGCCAGCAGTCTGGGTACTAGCGGGAGTGGTGAGCAGTACTTC.

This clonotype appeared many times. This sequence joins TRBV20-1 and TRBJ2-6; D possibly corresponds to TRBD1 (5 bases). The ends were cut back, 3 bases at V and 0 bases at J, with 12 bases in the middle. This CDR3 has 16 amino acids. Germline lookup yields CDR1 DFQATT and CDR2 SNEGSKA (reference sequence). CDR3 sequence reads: CSASPRVLSGANVLTF. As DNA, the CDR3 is TGCAGTGCTAGCCCCAGGGTTCTCTCTGGGGCCAACGTCCTGACTTTC.

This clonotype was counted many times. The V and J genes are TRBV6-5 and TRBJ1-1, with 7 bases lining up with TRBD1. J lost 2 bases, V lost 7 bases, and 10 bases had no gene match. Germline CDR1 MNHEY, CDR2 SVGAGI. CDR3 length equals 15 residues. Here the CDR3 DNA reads TGTGCCAGCAACCGACGACAGGGTGGAAACACTGAAGCTTTCTTT. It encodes CASNRRQGGNTEAFF.

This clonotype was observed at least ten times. CDR3 nucleotides: TGTGCCAGCAGATATACAGGGGTTGGAAATCAGCCCCAGCATTTT. Residues: CASRYTGVGNQPQHF. The chain has TRBV6-2 or TRBV6-3 and TRBJ1-5; 7 nucleotides agree with TRBD1. Germline assignment: CDR1 MNHEY and CDR2 SVGEGT. This CDR3 has 15 residues. The J segment lost 4 bases and the V segment lost 6 bases, leaving 9 bases of the junction unmatched.